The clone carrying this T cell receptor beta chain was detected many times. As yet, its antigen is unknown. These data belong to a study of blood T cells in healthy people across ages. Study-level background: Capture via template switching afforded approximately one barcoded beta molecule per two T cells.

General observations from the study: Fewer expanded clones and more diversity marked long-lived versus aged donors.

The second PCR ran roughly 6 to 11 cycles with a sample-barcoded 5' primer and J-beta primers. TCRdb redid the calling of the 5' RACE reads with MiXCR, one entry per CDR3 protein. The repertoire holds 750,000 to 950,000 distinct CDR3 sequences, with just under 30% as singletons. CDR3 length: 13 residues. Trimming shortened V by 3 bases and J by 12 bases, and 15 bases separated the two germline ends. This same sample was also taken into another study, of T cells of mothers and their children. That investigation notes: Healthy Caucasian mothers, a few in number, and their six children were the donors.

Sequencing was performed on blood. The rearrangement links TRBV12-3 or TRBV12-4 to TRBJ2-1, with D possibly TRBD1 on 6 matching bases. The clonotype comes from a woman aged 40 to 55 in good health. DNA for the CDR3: TGTGCCAGCAGTTTGTCACAGGGAATAGGGCAGTTCTTC. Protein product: CASSLSQGIGQFF.